Sequencing of this T cell receptor beta chain was carried out in a study of spatial heterogeneity in lung cancer. Broader study findings: Tracking of tumor mutation counts was seen in expanded intratumoral alpha and beta TCR counts. Beta chains had about 13% coverage of tumor T cells, and alpha chains had about 7%.

One entry per CDR3 protein, called by TCRdb with MiXCR from the 5' RACE reads. This sample has over 3,500 distinct CDR3 sequences; about 5.9% occur once, and the top ten carry around a third. Indicated time point: sample taken at primary tumor resection. There were 72 donors, all of them untreated patients with early-stage non-small cell lung cancer. Frozen PBMC, nontumor lung or tumor provided whole RNA, which was sequenced unsorted. This clonotype was counted many times. What it binds is unknown. CDR3 length equals 14 residues. Germline V CDR1 and CDR2: MNHNS, SASEGT. V gave up 2 bases and J gave up 5 bases; unmatched junction bases: 2.

The chain is built from TRBV6-1 and TRBJ2-2; 7 bases fit TRBD2. This material consisted of lung tumor tissue, taken at surgery. The clonotype was recovered from a male donor with early-stage non-small cell lung cancer. Here the CDR3 reads CASSEWEGTGELFF. CDR3 bases: TGTGCCAGCAGTGAATGGGAGGGGACCGGGGAGCTGTTTTTT.